This TCR beta chain was profiled in a study of T-cell reconstitution after alpha-beta-depleted transplantation in children. This clonotype appeared a few times. Antigen unknown. Unique molecular identifiers were incorporated when the TCRbeta library was constructed. MiXCR, run by TCRdb on the PCR reads, gives a single entry per CDR3 protein. The sample holds 500,000 to 750,000 distinct CDR3 sequences, more than 20% seen once. Study-wide findings and caveats: It was reported that alpha-beta T cells came from several hundred expanded graft clones (about two months after transplant). After one year, T-cell counts and TCRbeta diversity mostly came from new T cells. Elevated TCRbeta diversity at day 60 was traced, in some patients, to surviving recipient T cells and thymic progenitors.

Trimming removed 3 bases from V and 5 bases from J, with 16 bases in between. The CDR3 is 16 amino acids. The material was PBMCs, obtained before TCRalphabeta/CD19-depleted stem cell transplant. The receptor was isolated from a boy under three years old with Wiskott-Aldrich syndrome, due to receive a stem cell transplant. The rearrangement links TRBV12-3 or TRBV12-4 to TRBJ1-4; D not certain. Here the CDR3 reads CASSFFTSGGNEKLFF. The CDR3 DNA sequence: TGTGCCAGCAGTTTCTTTACAAGCGGAGGGAATGAAAAACTGTTTTTT.